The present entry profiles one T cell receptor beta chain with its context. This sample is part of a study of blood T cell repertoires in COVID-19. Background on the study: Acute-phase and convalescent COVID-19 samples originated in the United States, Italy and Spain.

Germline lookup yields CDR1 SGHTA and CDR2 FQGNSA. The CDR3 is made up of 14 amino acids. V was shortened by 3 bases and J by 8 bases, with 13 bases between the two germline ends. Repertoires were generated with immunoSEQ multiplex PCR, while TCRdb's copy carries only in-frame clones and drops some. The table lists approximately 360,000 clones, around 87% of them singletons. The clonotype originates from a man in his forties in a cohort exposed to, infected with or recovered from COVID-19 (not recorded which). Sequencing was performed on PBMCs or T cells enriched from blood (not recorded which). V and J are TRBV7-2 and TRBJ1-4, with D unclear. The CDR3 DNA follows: TGTGCCAGCAGCTTGTCAAGGTCGGGAGAAAAACTGTTTTTT. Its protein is CASSLSRSGEKLFF.